These 13 T cell receptor beta chains originate from one sample sequenced in a study of CD4 T cells in relation to SARS-CoV-2 and coronaviruses. Before the COVID-19 pandemic, during about 2011-2019, CD4+ T cells were taken from unexposed donors. Generated by immunoSEQ multiplex PCR, the TCRdb table keeps only in-frame clones and is missing some. Among 65,000 or so clones listed, about 87% were seen once. What was sequenced was memory CD4+ T cells from PBMCs. Source of these receptors: a human donor in good health.

This chain uses TRBV7-3 with TRBJ2-7; tentatively, D is TRBD2 (6 bases). CDR1 is SGHTA and CDR2 is FQGTGA in the germline V gene. CDR3 length: 15 residues. V was trimmed by 2 bases and J by 0 bases, leaving 11 bases between them. CDR3 DNA: TGTGCCAGCAGCTTATTCGGGGGAAGCTCCTACGAGCAGTACTTC. It codes for CASSLFGGSSYEQYF.

V usage is TRBV9 and J usage is TRBJ2-3; perhaps TRBD2 as D (6 bases). The germline V and J ends were trimmed by 3 bases and 5 bases, with 13 bases remaining between them. CDR1 is SGDLS, CDR2 YYNGEE, per germline. This CDR3 comprises 14 residues. The CDR3 spells CASSAAQAGDTQYF. In DNA, the CDR3 is TGTGCCAGCAGCGCGGCCCAAGCGGGAGATACGCAGTATTTT.

This clone was found once. The V gene is TRBV5-4, the J gene TRBJ2-5; 8 bases agree with TRBD2. Germline CDR1 SGHNT, CDR2 YYREEE (reference sequence). Trimming cost V 4 bases and J 7 bases; bases outside gene matches: 12. This CDR3 region has 15 residues. The CDR3 DNA reads as TGTGCCAGCAGCCATTCGGGGGGGCGAGACTTGACCCAGTACTTC. As protein: CASSHSGGRDLTQYF.

The rearrangement uses TRBV4-3 and TRBJ1-5; D remains unclear. CDR3 length equals 15 residues. V lost 0 bases and J 3 bases, leaving 9 bases between the germline ends. In germline, CDR1 is LGHNA, CDR2 YSLEER. CDR3 sequence: CASSQDLGHNQPQHF. CDR3 in DNA: TGCGCCAGCAGCCAAGACTTAGGGCACAATCAGCCCCAGCATTTT.

This sequence joins TRBV6-5 and TRBJ1-6, with 8 bases lining up with TRBD1. Germline CDR1 MNHEY, CDR2 SVGAGI. This CDR3 comprises 14 residues. Trimming cost V 7 bases and J 5 bases; bases outside gene matches: 4. This CDR3 reads CASTGTGDNSPLHF. The CDR3 bases are TGTGCCAGCACCGGGACAGGCGATAATTCACCCCTCCACTTT.

The chain is built from TRBV19 and TRBJ2-6; possibly TRBD1 or TRBD2 for D (5 bases each). Trimming took off 9 bases at V and 4 bases at J, with 16 bases between the two ends. Germline CDR1 and CDR2: LNHDA and SQIVND (reference sequence). The CDR3 contains 15 residues. CDR3 nucleotide sequence: TGTGCCAGCTTTGACGGGGCAGCGGGGGCCAACGTCCTGACTTTC. Encoded protein: CASFDGAAGANVLTF.

The rearrangement joins TRBV9 to TRBJ1-6; a weak D match, TRBD1 (5 bases). CDR3 size: 17 residues. The germline V and J ends were trimmed by 4 bases and 0 bases, with 14 bases remaining between them. Germline loops: CDR1 SGDLS, CDR2 YYNGEE. This CDR3 reads CASSPWEGSSYNSPLHF. The CDR3 bases are TGTGCCAGCAGCCCTTGGGAGGGGAGCTCCTATAATTCACCCCTCCACTTT. Using reference TRBV9 and TRBJ1-6 for the parts outside the CDR3, the full variable domain is DSGVTQTPKHLITATGQRVTLRCSPRSGDLSVYWYQQSLDQGLQFLIQYYNGEERAKGNILERFSAQQFPDLHSELNLSSLELGDSALYFCASSPWEGSSYNSPLHFGNGTRLTVT.

This clone was counted a few times. The genes are TRBV7-2 and TRBJ1-6; no definite D call. The CDR3 covers 15 residues. The V gene's germline CDR1 is SGHTA and CDR2 FQGNSA. V lost 3 bases and J lost 8, with 14 bases in between. The CDR3 region is CASSFNWGGYSPLHF. Written as DNA, the CDR3 is TGTGCCAGCAGCTTTAATTGGGGAGGATATTCACCCCTCCACTTT.

This clone occurred a few times. The chain employs TRBV7-3 and TRBJ2-7, with unresolved D. Germline V gene data show CDR1 as SGHTA and CDR2 as FQGTGA. The CDR3 consists of 13 residues. V lost 0 bases and J 6 bases, leaving 9 bases between the germline ends. The CDR3 spells CASSLTRTSEQYF. As DNA, the CDR3 is TGTGCCAGCAGCTTAACAAGGACCTCCGAGCAGTACTTC. The full variable domain, its missing parts supplied by reference TRBV7-3 and TRBJ2-7, is GAGVSQTPSNKVTEKGKYVELRCDPISGHTALYWYRQSLGQGPEFLIYFQGTGAADDSGLPNDRFFAVRPEGSVSTLKIQRTERGDSAVYLCASSLTRTSEQYFGPGTRLTVT.

The gene calls are TRBV20-1 and TRBJ1-5; no definite D call. The germline V gene has CDR1 DFQATT and CDR2 SNEGSKA (reference sequence). Trimming left V 3 bases short and J 0 bases short, with 12 bases between. This CDR3 contains 15 residues. This CDR3 reads CSASRAGLSNQPQHF. The DNA for the CDR3 is TGCAGTGCTAGTAGAGCAGGTCTTAGCAATCAGCCCCAGCATTTT.

This clone has a single count. The rearrangement joins TRBV29-1 to TRBJ2-2, with 9 bases that match TRBD2. CDR3 length equals 15 residues. Germline V lookup: CDR1 SQVTM, CDR2 ANQGSEA. Trimming cost V 3 bases and J 7 bases; bases outside gene matches: 9. CDR3 sequence reads: CSVDFSSGTVGELFF. Written as DNA, the CDR3 is TGCAGCGTTGATTTTTCTAGCGGGACGGTCGGGGAGCTGTTTTTT.

The chain combines TRBV4-3 with TRBJ1-4; D is ambiguous. CDR3 length equals 15 residues. Germline V gene sequence: CDR1 LGHNA, CDR2 YSLEER. V lost 0 bases and J lost 0, with 5 bases in between. In DNA, the CDR3 is TGCGCCAGCAGCCAAGAGCGAACAACTAATGAAAAACTGTTTTTT. Amino acids: CASSQERTTNEKLFF.

This clone was picked up one time. This chain joins TRBV7-8 and TRBJ2-5; a possible D gene is TRBD2 (6 bases). Germline-derived CDR1 and CDR2 are SGHVS and FQNEAQ. CDR3 length: 16 amino acids. V shed 1 base and J shed 2 bases, with 14 bases lying between them. The CDR3 sequence is CASSLGLAVTQETQYF. Written as DNA, the CDR3 is TGTGCCAGCAGCTTAGGGTTAGCGGTTACACAAGAGACCCAGTACTTC.